The 27 T cell receptor beta chains listed next were all sequenced from one sample in a study of cytomegalovirus exposure and HLA in healthy donors. PCR was performed using 60 Vbeta and 13 Jbeta primers. Clones were sequenced by immunoSEQ multiplex PCR, and TCRdb holds only the in-frame ones, with some missing. The profile shows over 130,000 clones, approximately 80% of them singletons. Sequencing was performed on PBMCs. The receptor set was obtained from a male donor in good health and CMV-seronegative.

The rearrangement links TRBV5-1 to TRBJ2-2, with D uncertain. V gave up 4 bases and J gave up 1 base, with 17 bases separating them. The CDR3 totals 17 residues. CDR1 is SGHRS, CDR2 YFSETQ, per germline. The CDR3 sequence is CASSPLAHNLNTGELFF. CDR3 in DNA: TGCGCCAGCAGCCCCCTTGCACACAATTTGAACACCGGGGAGCTGTTTTTT.

The chain uses TRBV9 and TRBJ2-5; 7 nucleotides match TRBD2. The CDR3 has 16 amino acids. Trimming at V came to 4 bases and at J to 1 base, leaving 10 bases not matched to a gene. CDR1 and CDR2 (germline): SGDLS, YYNGEE. The CDR3 DNA sequence: TGTGCCAGCAGCTCAACTGGACTAGATGCCCAAGAGACCCAGTACTTC. This sequence encodes CASSSTGLDAQETQYF.

V is TRBV2 and J is TRBJ1-2; 9 bases match TRBD1. Germline V CDR1 and CDR2: SNHLY, FYNNEI. Germline trimming cut 1 base from V and 6 bases from J; bases unmatched to any gene: 6. The CDR3 covers 15 residues. CDR3 region: CASSEGFGTGNGYTF. The CDR3 bases are TGTGCCAGCAGTGAAGGATTCGGGACAGGGAATGGCTACACCTTC. Complete variable domain (other parts from reference TRBV2 and TRBJ1-2): EPEVTQTPSHQVTQMGQEVILRCVPISNHLYFYWYRQILGQKVEFLVSFYNNEISEKSEIFDDQFSVERPDGSNFTLKIRSTKLEDSAMYFCASSEGFGTGNGYTFGSGTRLTVV.

Note on this clone: The sample has other DNA sequences that encode this CDR3 too. This chain joins TRBV25-1 and TRBJ2-7, with D possibly being TRBD2 (5 bases). V lost 1 base to trimming and J lost 1 base, with 11 bases between them. The V gene's germline CDR1 is MGHDK and CDR2 SYGVNS. The CDR3 sequence is 15 residues long. The CDR3 region is CASSESGGLSYEQYF. DNA for the CDR3: TGTGCCAGCAGTGAATCAGGCGGGTTATCCTACGAGCAGTACTTC.

J is TRBJ2-7 and V is TRBV27, with 7 bases fitting TRBD1. This CDR3 spans 13 amino acids. The V and J ends lost 8 bases and 2 bases, in that order; junction bases with no gene match: 6. The germline V gene encodes CDR1 MNHEY and CDR2 SMNVEV (reference sequence). CDR3 loop: CASRKTGPYEQYF. CDR3 in DNA: TGTGCCAGCCGAAAGACAGGGCCCTACGAGCAGTACTTC.

The V call is TRBV5-4, the J call TRBJ2-1, with 12 bases lining up with TRBD2. V trimming: 7 bases; J trimming: 8 bases; junction bases outside the gene matches: 7. There are 14 residues in the CDR3. Germline CDR1 and CDR2: SGHNT and YYREEE (reference sequence). CDR3 sequence (DNA): TGTGCCAGCCAATCTAGCGGGAGGGCAGATGAGCAGTTCTTC. Its translation is CASQSSGRADEQFF. Based on the CDR3 plus reference TRBV5-4 and TRBJ2-1, the full variable domain is ETGVTQSPTHLIKTRGQQVTLRCSSQSGHNTVSWYQQALGQGPQFIFQYYREEENGRGNFPPRFSGLQFPNYSSELNVNALELDDSALYLCASQSSGRADEQFFGPGTRLTVL.

The J gene is TRBJ2-3, the V gene TRBV4-1; D is possibly TRBD2 (6 bases). The CDR3 extends over 12 amino acids. Germline loops: CDR1 MGHRA, CDR2 YSYEKL. The V gene lost 1 base and the J gene lost 14 bases, with 13 bases spanning the gap. The CDR3 spells CASSQVREFVYF. The CDR3 DNA follows: TGCGCCAGCAGCCAAGTTCGGGAGTTTGTGTATTTT.

This clone was observed a few times. This rearrangement joins TRBV7-9 to TRBJ2-3; TRBD2 matches 9 bases. This CDR3 is built from 19 residues. With 4 bases clipped from V and 5 bases from J, the junction kept 19 bases outside the gene matches. From germline, CDR1 is SEHNR and CDR2 FQNEAQ (reference sequence). The CDR3 reads CASSSPQGRVREGKDTQYF. CDR3 bases: TGTGCCAGCAGCTCCCCACAGGGACGGGTGCGGGAGGGCAAAGATACGCAGTATTTT. The variable domain in full, completed from reference TRBV7-9 and TRBJ2-3, reads DTGVSQNPRHKITKRGQNVTFRCDPISEHNRLYWYRQTLGQGPEFLTYFQNEAQLEKSRLLSDRFSAERPKGSFSTLEIQRTEQGDSAMYLCASSSPQGRVREGKDTQYFGPGTRLTVL.

The chain has TRBV6-5 and TRBJ1-1; D uncertain. CDR1 is MNHEY, CDR2 SVGAGI, per germline. This CDR3 region has 16 residues. V dropped 4 bases and J dropped 0 bases, with 15 bases sitting between them. Here the CDR3 DNA reads TGTGCCAGCAGTTCCTATCGAACCACTATGAACACTGAAGCTTTCTTT. This gives the protein CASSSYRTTMNTEAFF.

There are a few counts of this clone. Germline is not matched at one junction end, which may reflect a read error. This sequence joins TRBV7-9 and TRBJ2-1, with D hard to call. This CDR3 region has 12 residues. Germline CDR1 SEHNR, CDR2 FQNEAQ (reference sequence). The CDR3 here is CSSSIFPFEQFF. CDR3 DNA: TGTTCCAGCAGCATCTTCCCCTTTGAGCAGTTCTTC.

CDR3 in amino acids: CASSYRLSGVSEQYF. The CDR3 region has the DNA TGTGCCAGCAGTTACAGGCTGTCGGGAGTTAGCGAGCAGTACTTC. The chain recombines TRBV6-5 with TRBJ2-7, with D tentatively TRBD2 (6 bases). Germline V gene data show CDR1 as MNHEY and CDR2 as SVGAGI. V was shortened by 2 bases and J by 6 bases, with 17 bases between the two germline ends. The CDR3 has 15 residues.

The chain has TRBV6-6 and TRBJ2-7; maybe TRBD1 (5 bases). Germline V gene sequence: CDR1 MNHNY, CDR2 SVGAGI (reference sequence). The CDR3 is made up of 14 amino acids. V lost 2 bases and J 6 bases, leaving 14 bases between the germline ends. The CDR3 protein is CASSYGSGWGEQYF. CDR3 coding DNA: TGTGCCAGCAGTTACGGCTCAGGGTGGGGCGAGCAGTACTTC.

The V gene is TRBV27, the J gene TRBJ1-2; the match to TRBD1 covers 7 bases. In germline, CDR1 is MNHEY, CDR2 SMNVEV (reference sequence). This CDR3 region has 14 residues. V was clipped by 1 base and J by 8 bases; unmatched bases: 7. The CDR3 reads CASSLLGTAPGYTF. CDR3 nucleotide sequence: TGTGCCAGCAGTTTATTGGGGACAGCCCCGGGCTACACCTTC.

This chain connects TRBV5-1 to TRBJ2-7; TRBD2 aligns across 10 bases. This CDR3 comprises 14 residues. V trimming: 6 bases; J trimming: 7 bases; junction bases outside the gene matches: 10. Germline V gene sequence: CDR1 SGHRS, CDR2 YFSETQ. The CDR3 coding sequence is TGCGCCAGCAAGGAGTCAGCGGGAGGGGAAGAGCAGTACTTC. It codes for CASKESAGGEEQYF.

The chain links TRBV28 to TRBJ1-5, with TRBD1 matching over 7 bases. J was trimmed by 0 bases and V by 3 bases; bases with no gene match: 2. CDR1 MDHEN and CDR2 SYDVKM come from the germline V gene. There are 15 residues in the CDR3. The CDR3 spells CASSFRDSSNQPQHF. The CDR3, as DNA: TGTGCCAGCAGTTTCCGGGACAGTAGCAATCAGCCCCAGCATTTT.

This chain connects TRBV7-9 to TRBJ2-7; 7 bases are a match to TRBD2. V lost 5 bases to trimming and J lost 4 bases; unmatched junction nucleotides: 5. This CDR3 region has 13 residues. Germline CDR1 SEHNR, CDR2 FQNEAQ (reference sequence). The DNA of the CDR3 is TGTGCCAGCAGCCCCCCGGGGGGATACGAGCAGTACTTC. Residues: CASSPPGGYEQYF. Supplemented by reference TRBV7-9 and TRBJ2-7, the full variable domain reads DTGVSQNPRHKITKRGQNVTFRCDPISEHNRLYWYRQTLGQGPEFLTYFQNEAQLEKSRLLSDRFSAERPKGSFSTLEIQRTEQGDSAMYLCASSPPGGYEQYFGPGTRLTVT.

The chain is built from TRBV4-2 and TRBJ1-1, with 8 bases matching TRBD1. V shed 4 bases and J 6 bases; nucleotides not matched to a gene: 10. CDR3 length: 15 residues. The germline V gene has CDR1 LGHNA and CDR2 YNFKEQ. CDR3: CASSPIGQGVAEAFF. The CDR3 region has the DNA TGTGCCAGCAGCCCGATTGGACAGGGTGTTGCTGAAGCTTTCTTT.

Notes on this clone: This CDR3 is also generated by other DNA sequences in the sample. This chain uses TRBV27 with TRBJ2-3; 11 bases agree with TRBD2. V dropped 7 bases and J dropped 2; count of bases not matched to a gene: 8. Germline V gene sequence: CDR1 MNHEY, CDR2 SMNVEV (reference sequence). The CDR3 consists of 16 residues. CDR3 DNA sequence: TGTGCCAGCACCCCCGGGACTAGCGGTAACACAGATACGCAGTATTTT. This codes for CASTPGTSGNTDTQYF.

CDR3: CASSWSGSNEQYF. CDR3 nucleotide sequence: TGTGCCAGTAGTTGGTCGGGGAGCAACGAGCAGTACTTC. V is TRBV19 and J is TRBJ2-7, with D possibly TRBD2 on 5 matching bases. V lost 5 bases, J lost 5 bases, and 13 bases lay in between. CDR3 length equals 13 residues. CDR1 is LNHDA, CDR2 SQIVND, per germline (reference sequence). The full variable domain, rest sourced from reference TRBV19 and TRBJ2-7, is DGGITQSPKYLFRKEGQNVTLSCEQNLNHDAMYWYRQDPGQGLRLIYYSQIVNDFQKGDIAEGYSVSREKKESFPLTVTSAQKNPTAFYLCASSWSGSNEQYFGPGTRLTVT.

V usage is TRBV4-1 and J usage is TRBJ2-5, with D tentatively TRBD1 (6 bases). Germline V gene sequence: CDR1 MGHRA, CDR2 YSYEKL. The V and J ends lost 1 base and 2 bases respectively, with 11 bases between them. CDR3 size: 15 residues. CDR3 bases: TGCGCCAGCAGCCAAGGGCAGGGGCGGCAAGAGACCCAGTACTTC. Its translation: CASSQGQGRQETQYF.

V gene TRBV27 combines with J gene TRBJ1-5; D may be TRBD1 (5 bases). Trimming took off 2 bases at V and 6 bases at J, with 8 bases between the two ends. The CDR3 length is 13 residues. In germline, CDR1 is MNHEY, CDR2 SMNVEV (reference sequence). CDR3 protein: CASSLAGTQPQHF. The DNA of the CDR3 is TGTGCCAGCAGTTTAGCGGGGACTCAGCCCCAGCATTTT.

The J gene is TRBJ1-1, the V gene TRBV6-5; D ambiguous. The CDR3 totals 15 residues. Germline V lookup: CDR1 MNHEY, CDR2 SVGAGI. Trimming left V 2 bases short and J 7 bases short, with 17 bases between. CDR3 residues: CASSYDREGVDEAFF. Written as DNA, the CDR3 is TGTGCCAGCAGTTACGATAGAGAGGGCGTTGATGAAGCTTTCTTT.

The rearrangement joins TRBV29-1 to TRBJ2-2, with 8 bases matching TRBD1. The CDR3 loop spans 17 amino acids. V shed 0 bases, J shed 4 bases, and the junction held 10 bases outside the gene matches. Germline V gene lookup returns CDR1 SQVTM and CDR2 ANQGSEA. CDR3 protein: CSVEDRTGLVSTGELFF. The CDR3 bases are TGCAGCGTTGAAGACAGGACAGGGCTCGTAAGCACCGGGGAGCTGTTTTTT.

This clone was recorded only once. The CDR3 DNA reads TGTGCCTCAAGAGGGATGACCGGGGAGCTGTTTTTT. Protein sequence: CASRGMTGELFF. The V and J genes are TRBV11-2 and TRBJ2-2, with D perhaps matching TRBD2 (5 bases). CDR3 length: 12 residues. Germline V lookup: CDR1 SGHAT, CDR2 FQNNGV. Trimming took 11 bases from V and 5 from J, leaving 12 bases between them.

The chain joins TRBV28 to TRBJ2-2; the D is unclear. The germline V gene has CDR1 MDHEN and CDR2 SYDVKM. This CDR3 contains 13 residues. V lost 11 bases to trimming and J lost 4 bases, with 14 bases between them. CDR3 DNA sequence: TGTGCCGTCAAGGAGAATCCCACCGGGGAGCTGTTTTTT. Encoded protein: CAVKENPTGELFF.

This chain joins TRBV29-1 and TRBJ1-1; 7 nucleotides agree with TRBD1. Germline V gene sequence: CDR1 SQVTM, CDR2 ANQGSEA. With V trimmed by 7 bases and J by 6 bases, 5 bases remained unmatched. The CDR3 is 11 residues long. The CDR3 loop is CSGQGLAEAFF. Here the CDR3 DNA reads TGCAGCGGACAGGGTTTGGCTGAAGCTTTCTTT.

This chain joins TRBV27 and TRBJ2-3; 7 bases are shared with TRBD2. V lost 5 bases, J lost 3 bases, and 14 bases stayed unmatched. The CDR3 extends over 17 amino acids. Germline V gene data show CDR1 as MNHEY and CDR2 as SMNVEV (reference sequence). CDR3 loop: CASSPLMASGSTDTQYF. The CDR3 nucleotides read TGTGCCAGCAGTCCCTTAATGGCTAGCGGTTCTACAGATACGCAGTATTTT.